The sequence of this T cell receptor beta chain was determined in a study of vaccination and CD4 T cells after COVID-19. This clonotype was detected a few times. No antigen is known for it. Treatment described: approximately 9-day PBMC culture with coronavirus spike peptide pools or control peptides (ViraFEST assay). Trimming removed 4 bases at V and 4 bases at J, with 17 bases between. The length of the CDR3 is 14 residues. CDR1 and CDR2 (germline): DFQATT, SNEGSKA (reference sequence). With the Oncomine TCR Beta short-read assay, DNA from cultured CD4+ T cells was sequenced. TCRdb re-derived calls from the PCR reads in MiXCR, one entry per CDR3 protein. The table has around 10,000 distinct CDR3 sequences, 73% seen once.

The sample was CD4+ T cells from blood, cultured in vitro. The sequence was collected from a human donor who had recovered from COVID-19. The V call is TRBV20-1, the J call TRBJ2-7; D remains unclear. CDR3 sequence reads: CSAISPGAIYEQYF. The CDR3 DNA reads TGCAGTGCTATATCCCCAGGAGCAATTTACGAGCAGTACTTC.